This TCR beta chain was identified in a study of T cells in Graves' hyperthyroidism and ophthalmopathy (dated by TCRdb to the late 2010s). Regarding the study in general: Peripheral blood was sampled at the time of initial diagnosis, prior to any treatment. To identify distinguishing TCR V-J signatures, a discovery cohort of 90 to 100 patients was used, comprising 40 to 45 with Graves' ophthalmopathy and about 59 with stable Graves' hyperthyroidism. Prospective prediction of ophthalmopathy was tested in an independent validation cohort of 18 hyperthyroidism patients and 15 to 17 patients who later progressed to ophthalmopathy. The 85 to 100 discovery patients were randomly split 7:3 into training and test sets. In several Graves' hyperthyroidism patients, the study also compared T-cell repertoires from thyroid tissue with T-cell repertoires from blood. Once sampling was done, hyperthyroidism patients were given methimazole at a starting dose of 30 mg daily, whereas ophthalmopathy patients were given high-dose intravenous methylprednisolone. The paper reports TCR Vbeta CDR3 sequencing of some 140 peripheral blood samples: approximately 41 ophthalmopathy, fewer than 85 hyperthyroidism and around 17 progressor patients.

Amplification of TCR beta CDR3 regions was carried out from RNA transcripts. The TCR CDR3 was subjected to a first round of RT-PCR using the HTBI primer set and the Qiagen OneStep RT-PCR kit. Libraries were constructed in a second round of multiplex PCR, after which size selection and purification were carried out. The libraries were sequenced on an Illumina HiSeq2000 using paired-end 100 bp reads. For the original study's pipeline: Raw data were processed with SOAPnuke, discarding reads with adapters, uncalled bases, mean Phred below 15, or no exact constant-primer or identifier match. High-quality paired reads were merged with COPE v1.2.5, and unique nucleotide sequences were defined as clonotypes. MiTCR v1.1 was used to align the clonotypes against IMGT TRBV, TRBD and TRBJ reference segments. The analysis was restricted to V-J combinations with a frequency above 0.0001, which together covered 99.2% of the repertoires. A TCS score was defined as the ratio between F50 (clonal expansion) and ExV (chaos), using BLOSUM62-based TCRdist between CDR3 peptides within each V-J. Welch's t-statistics and random forest reduced 500 to 550 V-J features to under 15, which were used in a naive Bayes classifier (R e1071). TCRdb reran the public reads through fastp at Q25 and MiXCR, keeping productive beta chains. For every CDR3 protein sequence, its rows merge into one entry that carries the most common genes and DNA. For this entry, the V and J calls and clone size follow TCRdb and not the study's own pipeline. Within this sample are some 400,000 distinct CDR3 sequences, with approximately 19% of them counted one time only. The ten largest clonotypes hold 3.7% of the sample.

There are 16 amino acids in the CDR3, from cysteine to phenylalanine inclusive. Only CDR3 DNA remains: 48 bases, in frame from the first base. Trimming leaves V shorter by 6 bases and J shorter by 3 bases, with the junction holding 12 bases beyond the gene matches. CDR1 LGHNT and CDR2 FRNRAP are derived from the germline V gene. Graves' hyperthyroidism was defined as stable when no progression to ophthalmopathy occurred over 18 months of follow-up. Hyperthyroidism patients were aged 18 to 65 years and newly diagnosed, with disease duration of less than 2 months. Exclusion was applied to patients with uncontrolled infections, other autoimmune diseases, pregnancy or lactation. Diagnoses were based on clinical symptoms, serum thyroxine and TRAb, thyroid ultrasound and orbital computed tomography. PBMCs were isolated from more than 8 ml of fresh peripheral blood by Ficoll-Paque density gradient centrifugation. Trizol reagent was used to extract total RNA, and RNA quality was then checked on an Agilent 2100 Bioanalyzer.

The paper as a whole reports these results and caveats: No statistical method was used to fix the sample size in advance, and group allocation was not hidden from the investigators. In validation, the model predicted progression to ophthalmopathy a median of roughly six months before onset, with roughly 68% sensitivity and just under 75% specificity. Most expanded thyroid clonotypes (frequency above 0.001) were also found in blood, which suggests that blood repertoires may mirror thyroid immune responses. A 13 V-J signature model separated ophthalmopathy from stable hyperthyroidism, with just over 85% sensitivity and 81.08% specificity in cross-validation and 80%/75% in testing.

As to this clonotype: There is no known antigen for this receptor. Base quality data are lacking; no much larger clone is found one base away.

This TCR derives from a woman younger than 35 with Graves' hyperthyroidism. The source material was blood. The chain is encoded by TRBV12-5 joined to TRBJ2-7; 9 bases in the middle match TRBD1. The nucleotide sequence is given as TGTGCTAGTGGCCAGGGACAGGGTTGGGCCTTCTACGAGCAGTACTTC. This gives the protein CASGQGQGWAFYEQYF. Outside the CDR3, residues come from the reference TRBV12-5 and TRBJ2-7 proteins, so the full variable domain is: DARVTQTPRHKVTEMGQEVTMRCQPILGHNTVFWYRQTMMQGLELLAYFRNRAPLDDSGMPKDRFSAEMPDATLATLKIQPSEPRDSAVYFCASGQGQGWAFYEQYFGPGTRLTVT.